The 3 T cell receptor beta chains below all came from one sample that was sequenced in a study of shared clonotypes between healthy human individuals. Libraries were prepared by immunoSEQ multiplex PCR; TCRdb keeps only in-frame clonotypes and omits some of them. Of 490,000 or so clones listed, about three quarters are singletons. Sequencing was performed on PBMCs. These receptors came from a woman in her thirties or forties in good health. Some clones in this sample may be carry-over from other donors' samples.

In the case of this clone: A much larger clone differs from this one at a single base, so this may be a read error. J is TRBJ2-1 and V is TRBV29-1; the D is unclear. The CDR3 consists of 11 residues. Looked up from germline, CDR1 is SQVTM and CDR2 is ANQGSEA. The CDR3 bases are TGCAGCGCTGAAGACCAGCGCGAGCAGTTCTTC. It yields the protein CSAEDQREQFF.

CDR3 sequence (DNA): TGTGCCAGCAGCCCCCGGGAGGGGTTCTACGAGCAGTACTTC. Translated: CASSPREGFYEQYF. This rearrangement joins TRBV7-7 to TRBJ2-7; 8 bases match TRBD2. Germline V gene lookup returns CDR1 SSHAT and CDR2 FNYEAQ (reference sequence). The CDR3 spans 14 residues. Trimming cost V 5 bases and J 3 bases; bases outside gene matches: 6.

This sequence joins TRBV5-1 and TRBJ2-5; 7 positions agree with TRBD2. Germline V CDR1 and CDR2: SGHRS, YFSETQ. J was trimmed by 1 base and V by 2 bases; bases with no gene match: 8. There are 16 residues in the CDR3. The CDR3 is CASSFRLAELQETQYF. In DNA, the CDR3 is TGCGCCAGCAGCTTTAGGCTAGCGGAGCTCCAAGAGACCCAGTACTTC.